This T cell receptor (beta chain) stems from a study of cytomegalovirus exposure and HLA in healthy donors. Study findings and constraints: With later analysis, a missense DCLRE1C variant became linked to TCR beta V- and J-gene trimming.

The CDR3 loop spans 11 amino acids. The germline V and J ends were trimmed by 4 bases and 3 bases, with 7 bases remaining between them. The germline gives CDR1 GTSNPN, CDR2 SVGIG (reference sequence). Comment on this clone: Its antigen is not identified.

13 Jbeta primers and 60 Vbeta primers were used for the PCR. Measured with immunoSEQ multiplex PCR; TCRdb has only the in-frame clones, and not every one. The data hold about 130,000 clones, with less than 80% observed a single time. The chain combines TRBV30 with TRBJ2-7; D might be TRBD1 (6 bases). Source material: PBMCs. The TCR originated in a man in his forties or fifties in good health and CMV-seropositive. The CDR3 coding sequence is TGTGCCTGGAACAGGGACTACGAGCAGTACTTC. This codes for CAWNRDYEQYF.